The 17 T cell receptor beta chains below come from one sample, sequenced in a study of read filtering for tumor transcriptome and immune sequencing. From around 440 ng of RNA, a library with molecular barcoded alpha/delta and beta/gamma adaptors was made. MiXCR was run by TCRdb on the reads, yielding one entry per CDR3 protein. Counted here are roughly 38,000 distinct CDR3 sequences, roughly 12% occurring once; the ten biggest clones make up approximately 30%. The specimen sequenced was a population of CD138-negative cells sorted from bone marrow. These receptors came from a donor at least 40 years old with multiple myeloma.

This clonotype was counted many times. The chain joins TRBV6-5 to TRBJ1-1; 7 bases align to TRBD1. The CDR3 extends over 16 amino acids. Germline V lookup: CDR1 MNHEY, CDR2 SVGAGI. V lost 7 bases, J lost 0 bases, and 11 bases stayed unmatched. The CDR3 protein is CASIRQGLNMNTEAFF. For the CDR3, the DNA is TGTGCCAGCATAAGACAGGGTCTTAACATGAACACTGAAGCTTTCTTT.

This clonotype was seen ten or more times. The chain carries TRBV7-2 and TRBJ2-6; 10 bases align to TRBD1. CDR3 length: 16 residues. V lost 5 bases and J lost 2; bases outside the gene matches: 3. Per germline, CDR1 SGHTA and CDR2 FQGNSA. DNA of the CDR3: TGTGCCAGCAGCCGGACAGGGGGGACTGGGGCCAACGTCCTGACTTTC. Encoded protein: CASSRTGGTGANVLTF.

This chain uses TRBV11-2 with TRBJ2-7; 8 bases agree with TRBD1. With V trimmed by 5 bases and J by 2 bases, 11 bases remained unmatched. From germline, CDR1 is SGHAT and CDR2 FQNNGV. The CDR3 is 16 amino acids. CDR3 DNA: TGTGCCAGCAGCCGTTCGGGACAGGTTTCGACCTACGAGCAGTACTTC. It encodes CASSRSGQVSTYEQYF.

By its share, this clonotype is medium-sized. The chain links TRBV7-9 to TRBJ1-5; a weak D match, TRBD1 (6 bases). Germline CDR1 SEHNR, CDR2 FQNEAQ (reference sequence). The CDR3 is 14 residues long. With 6 bases removed from V and 4 bases from J, the gap between germline ends came to 13 bases. Here the CDR3 reads CASSTTDRNQPQHF. The CDR3, as DNA: TGTGCCAGCAGTACCACGGACAGAAATCAGCCCCAGCATTTT.

This clonotype turned up a few times. The chain's CDR3 is CATGTSGAYEQYF. The CDR3, as DNA: TGTGCCACCGGTACTAGCGGAGCCTACGAGCAGTACTTC. The chain links TRBV24-1 to TRBJ2-7, with 8 nucleotides matching TRBD2. The CDR3 length is 13 residues. Trimming took 9 bases from V and 2 from J; bases not matched to a gene: 5. The germline CDR1 and CDR2 sequences are KGHDR and SFDVKD.

There are many counts of this clonotype. The rearrangement joins TRBV18 to TRBJ1-5; D not certain. V was trimmed by 1 base and J by 7 bases, leaving 17 bases between them. CDR3 length: 16 residues. CDR1 is KGHSH and CDR2 is LQKENI in the germline V gene. The CDR3 nucleotides read TGTGCCAGCTCACCACTCTTAGGTGCAGCGGGGCAGCCCCAGCATTTT. This encodes CASSPLLGAAGQPQHF.

The sample holds many counts of this clonotype. CDR3 loop: CASSPIRDRAGKRTQYF. The CDR3 DNA is TGTGCCAGCAGTCCAATCCGGGACAGGGCGGGCAAGAGGACCCAGTACTTC. This chain uses TRBV7-9 with TRBJ2-5; TRBD1 agrees at 9 bases. Germline values: CDR1 SEHNR, CDR2 FQNEAQ (reference sequence). The ends lost 6 bases at V and 7 bases at J; junction bases unmatched: 18. The CDR3 length is 17 residues.

This clonotype was counted ten times or more. CDR3 protein: CASSEGLWGRKTYEQYF. In nucleotides, the CDR3 is TGTGCCAGCAGTGAAGGTCTGTGGGGCAGGAAGACCTACGAGCAGTACTTC. The gene calls are TRBV2 and TRBJ2-7; maybe TRBD1 (5 bases). The CDR3 extends over 17 amino acids. CDR1 is SNHLY and CDR2 is FYNNEI in the germline V gene. V lost 1 base and J lost 2, with 18 bases in between.

With regard to this clonotype: One base away lies a much larger clone, so this may be a sequencing read error. The rearrangement uses TRBV5-1 and TRBJ2-5, with TRBD1 matching over 7 bases. The CDR3 has 14 residues. CDR1 and CDR2 from the germline V gene are SGHRS and YFSETQ. CDR3 sequence: CASSLYHRGETQCF. DNA for the CDR3: TGCGCCAGCAGCTTGTATCACAGGGGTGAGACCCAGTGCTTC. The entire variable domain, with the rest obtained from reference TRBV5-1 and TRBJ2-5, is as follows: KAGVTQTPRYLIKTRGQQVTLSCSPISGHRSVSWYQQTPGQGLQFLFEYFSETQRNKGNFPGRFSGRQFSNSRSEMNVSTLELGDSALYLCASSLYHRGETQCFGPGTRLLVL.

Ten or more counts support this clonotype. The chain couples TRBV28 to TRBJ2-5; D possibly corresponds to TRBD1 (6 bases). Germline V gene lookup returns CDR1 MDHEN and CDR2 SYDVKM. This CDR3 contains 13 residues. The ends were cut back, 5 bases at V and 2 bases at J, with 9 bases in the middle. The CDR3 DNA is TGTGCCAGCAGTCCGGACAGACAAGAGACCCAGTACTTC. This translates into CASSPDRQETQYF.

This clonotype showed up many times. J is TRBJ2-4 and V is TRBV20-1; possibly TRBD2 for D (6 bases). V dropped 1 base and J dropped 0 bases, with 7 bases sitting between them. Germline CDR1 is DFQATT and CDR2 is SNEGSKA (reference sequence). The CDR3 has 14 amino acids. CDR3 residues: CSARGGIAKNIQYF. As DNA, the CDR3 is TGCAGTGCTAGAGGCGGGATAGCCAAAAACATTCAGTACTTC.

Many counts were recorded for this clonotype. The chain links TRBV7-3 to TRBJ2-2; tentative D call: TRBD1 (5 bases). V lost 5 bases and J lost 6, with 16 bases in between. Germline V lookup: CDR1 SGHTA, CDR2 FQGTGA. The CDR3 consists of 15 residues. The CDR3 bases are TGTGCCAGCAGCCAGAAGTCAGGGTTCGCCGGGGAGCTGTTTTTT. Translating gives CASSQKSGFAGELFF.

This clonotype came up many times. The V and J genes are TRBV6-5 and TRBJ2-1, with 9 positions matching TRBD2. From germline, CDR1 is MNHEY and CDR2 SVGAGI. This CDR3 comprises 16 residues. V shed 2 bases, J shed 7 bases, and the junction held 9 bases outside the gene matches. Here the CDR3 reads CASSYSSGSWGNEQFF. The CDR3 region has the DNA TGTGCCAGCAGTTACAGTAGCGGGAGTTGGGGGAATGAGCAGTTCTTC.

Points on this clonotype: Germline and junction disagree at one end, which may indicate a read error. CDR3 DNA sequence: TGTGCCAGCAGTCCCCGGACTAGCAGTTACGAGCAGTGCTTC. Its translation: CASSPRTSSYEQCF. The chain has TRBV28 and TRBJ2-7, with TRBD2 identical over 8 bases. Germline CDR1 MDHEN, CDR2 SYDVKM. This CDR3 contains 14 residues.

CDR3: CASRTTRHLETQYF. CDR3 DNA: TGTGCCAGCAGGACGACGAGACACTTAGAGACCCAGTACTTC. The chain links TRBV28 to TRBJ2-5; D uncertain. The length of the CDR3 is 14 residues. CDR1 and CDR2 (germline): MDHEN, SYDVKM. V was clipped by 6 bases and J by 4 bases, with 15 bases between them.

This clonotype was seen ten or more times. The chain has TRBV29-1 and TRBJ2-7; 8 bases are a match to TRBD2. Germline CDR1 is SQVTM and CDR2 is ANQGSEA. This CDR3 is built from 16 residues. Trimming cost V 3 bases and J 4 bases; bases outside gene matches: 14. The CDR3 here is CSVEGPGGNALYEQYF. The DNA for the CDR3 is TGCAGCGTTGAGGGCCCGGGGGGGAATGCGTTGTACGAGCAGTACTTC.

This clonotype was counted at least ten times. The chain employs TRBV6-2 or TRBV6-3 and TRBJ1-1, with a possible D match to TRBD1 (5 bases). Germline CDR1 MNHEY, CDR2 SVGEGT. V was trimmed by 0 bases and J by 5 bases, leaving 13 bases between them. This CDR3 is built from 15 residues. CDR3 sequence reads: CASSYSKGRWTEAFF. The CDR3 DNA follows: TGTGCCAGCAGTTACTCTAAGGGGCGATGGACTGAAGCTTTCTTT.